This note documents a single T cell receptor (beta chain) sequence. V lost 8 bases and J 4 bases, leaving 9 bases between the germline ends. The CDR3 has 12 amino acids. Germline CDR1 and CDR2: KGHSH and LQKENI. This entry comes from a study of T cells after somatic rescue of genetic block. The data were produced by immunoSEQ multiplex PCR, yet TCRdb's version contains in-frame clones alone and is incomplete. Of some 70,000 clones listed, approximately 91% are singletons. This sequence was found in a man between 25 and 39 years old. The V and J genes are TRBV18 and TRBJ2-1; TRBD1 is a possible D gene (6 bases). The material sequenced was peripheral blood mononuclear cells (PBMCs). The CDR3 nucleotides read TGTGCCAGCCACGGACAGTACAATGAGCAGTTCTTC. Its protein is CASHGQYNEQFF. Full variable domain (remainder filled in from reference TRBV18 and TRBJ2-1): NAGVMQNPRHLVRRRGQEARLRCSPMKGHSHVYWYRQLPEEGLKFMVYLQKENIIDESGMPKERFSAEFPKEGPSILRIQQVVRGDSAAYFCASHGQYNEQFFGPGTRLTVL.